This TCR beta chain derives from a study of blood T cell repertoires in COVID-19. Study-wide background: Sites in the United States, Italy and Spain provided acute and convalescent COVID-19 samples.

Trimming removed 3 bases at V and 3 bases at J, with 6 bases between. The CDR3 sequence is 13 residues long. Germline-derived CDR1 and CDR2 are SGHDN and FVKESK. Sequencing was performed with immunoSEQ multiplex PCR; in TCRdb, only in-frame clones are kept and a portion is missing. Among 240,000 or so clones listed, approximately 83% were seen once. This chain links TRBV14 with TRBJ1-5, with a weak D call TRBD1 (5 bases). The material sequenced was peripheral blood. This receptor was obtained from a man aged 30 to 45 who had recovered from COVID-19. CDR3 in amino acids: CASSQGPNQPQHF. The CDR3 bases are TGTGCCAGCAGCCAGGGGCCCAATCAGCCCCAGCATTTT.